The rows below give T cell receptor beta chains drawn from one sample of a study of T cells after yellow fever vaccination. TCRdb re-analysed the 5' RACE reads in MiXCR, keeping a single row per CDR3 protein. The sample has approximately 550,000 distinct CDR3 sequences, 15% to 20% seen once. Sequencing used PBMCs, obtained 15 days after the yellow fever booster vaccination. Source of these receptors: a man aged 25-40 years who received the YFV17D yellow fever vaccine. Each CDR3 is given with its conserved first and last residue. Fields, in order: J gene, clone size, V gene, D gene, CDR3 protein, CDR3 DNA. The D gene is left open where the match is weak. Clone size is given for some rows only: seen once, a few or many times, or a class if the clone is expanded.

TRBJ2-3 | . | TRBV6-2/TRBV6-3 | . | CASSYRDRPPTDTQYF | TGTGCCAGCAGTTACCGGGATCGCCCCCCCACAGATACGCAGTATTTT
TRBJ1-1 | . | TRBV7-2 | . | CDSSPRQNTLNTEAFF | TGTGACAGCAGCCCACGACAAAACACCCTGAACACTGAAGCTTTCTTT
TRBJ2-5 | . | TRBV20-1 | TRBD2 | CSVLPGLVLETQYF | TGCAGTGTTCTCCCCGGACTAGTATTAGAGACCCAGTACTTC
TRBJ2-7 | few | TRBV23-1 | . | CASSQSGSRRAGYEQYF | TGCGCCAGCAGTCAATCAGGCAGCAGGAGGGCAGGCTACGAGCAGTACTTC
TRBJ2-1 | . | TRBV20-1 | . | CSARGPSRQVEQFF | TGCAGTGCTAGAGGACCCTCTCGTCAAGTAGAGCAGTTCTTC
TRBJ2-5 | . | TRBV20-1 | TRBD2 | CSAHRLAGVSQYF | TGCAGTGCTCATCGACTAGCGGGAGTGTCCCAGTACTTC
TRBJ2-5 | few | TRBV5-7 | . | CASSMAGVETQYF | TGTGCCAGCAGCATGGCCGGGGTAGAGACCCAGTACTTC
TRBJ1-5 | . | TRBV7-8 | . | CASSSDRNQPQHF | TGTGCCAGCAGTTCAGACAGGAATCAGCCCCAGCATTTT
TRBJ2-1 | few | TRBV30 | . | CAWRGDHYNEQFF | TGTGCCTGGAGGGGGGACCATTACAATGAGCAGTTCTTC
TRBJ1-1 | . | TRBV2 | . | CASSESPGFDTEAFF | TGTGCCAGCAGTGAAAGCCCAGGGTTTGACACTGAAGCTTTCTTT
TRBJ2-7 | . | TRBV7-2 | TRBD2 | CASSLQGLATYEQYF | TGTGCCAGCAGCTTACAGGGACTAGCCACCTACGAGCAGTACTTC
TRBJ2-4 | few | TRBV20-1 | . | CSARSIAKNIQYF | TGCAGTGCTAGATCAATAGCCAAAAACATTCAGTACTTC
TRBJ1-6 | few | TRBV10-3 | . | CAISRMDGSSYNSPLHF | TGTGCCATCAGCCGGATGGACGGAAGCTCCTATAATTCACCCCTCCACTTT
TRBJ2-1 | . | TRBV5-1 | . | CASSILQDKFF | TGCGCCAGCAGCATACTTCAGGATAAGTTCTTC
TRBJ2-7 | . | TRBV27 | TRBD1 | CASRYGTGEAEQYF | TGTGCCAGCAGATATGGGACAGGGGAGGCCGAGCAGTACTTC
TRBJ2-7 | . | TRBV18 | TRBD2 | CASSPIAPRAGISYEQYF | TGTGCCAGCTCACCGATTGCCCCCCGAGCGGGGATCTCCTACGAGCAGTACTTC
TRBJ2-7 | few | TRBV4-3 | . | CASSQETNSYEQYF | TGCGCCAGCAGCCAAGAGACCAACTCCTACGAGCAGTACTTC
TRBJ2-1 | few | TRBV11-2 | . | CASSFGGGGEQFF | TGTGCCAGCAGCTTTGGGGGAGGTGGTGAGCAGTTCTTC
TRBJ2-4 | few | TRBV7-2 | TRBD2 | CASRPSGSAQNIQYF | TGTGCCAGCAGACCTAGCGGGTCGGCTCAGAACATTCAGTACTTC
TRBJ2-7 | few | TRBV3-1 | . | CASSQGDDYEQYF | TGTGCCAGCAGCCAAGGGGACGACTACGAGCAGTACTTC
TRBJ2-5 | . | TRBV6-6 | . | CASTQRLIETQYF | TGTGCCAGCACTCAAAGGTTGATAGAGACCCAGTACTTC
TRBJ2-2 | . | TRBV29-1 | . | CSVEDPGTGELFF | TGCAGCGTTGAAGACCCCGGCACCGGGGAGCTGTTTTTT
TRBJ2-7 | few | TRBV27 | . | CASSTDGPYEQYF | TGTGCCAGCAGTACGGACGGGCCGTACGAGCAGTACTTC
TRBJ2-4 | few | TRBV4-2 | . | CASSQDQGPGVLQYF | TGTGCCAGCAGCCAAGATCAAGGCCCCGGCGTCCTTCAGTACTTC
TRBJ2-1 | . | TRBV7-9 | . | CASSLDVNEQFF | TGTGCCAGCAGCTTGGACGTGAATGAGCAGTTCTTC
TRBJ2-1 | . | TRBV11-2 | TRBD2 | CASSLRLAGSNNEQFF | TGTGCCAGCAGCTTACGACTAGCGGGAAGTAACAATGAGCAGTTCTTC
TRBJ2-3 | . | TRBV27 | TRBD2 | CASADGRGDTDTQYF | TGTGCCAGCGCCGACGGGAGGGGTGACACAGATACGCAGTATTTT
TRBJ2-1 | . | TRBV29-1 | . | CSVRGALIDEQFF | TGCAGCGTACGAGGGGCATTGATCGATGAGCAGTTCTTC
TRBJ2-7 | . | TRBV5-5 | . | CASSLAGPGEQYF | TGTGCCAGCAGCTTGGCGGGGCCCGGCGAGCAGTACTTC
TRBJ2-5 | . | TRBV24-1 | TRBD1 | CATSDWEQGISETQYF | TGTGCCACCAGTGATTGGGAACAGGGGATATCGGAGACCCAGTACTTC
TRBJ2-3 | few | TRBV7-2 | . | CASSLVWEDTQYF | TGTGCCAGCAGCTTAGTCTGGGAAGATACGCAGTATTTT
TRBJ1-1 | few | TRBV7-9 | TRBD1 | CASSLTTGPMNTEAFF | TGTGCCAGCAGCTTAACGACAGGGCCAATGAACACTGAAGCTTTCTTT
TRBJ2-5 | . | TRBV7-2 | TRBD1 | CASRGQGRETQYF | TGTGCCTCTAGGGGACAGGGGAGAGAGACCCAGTACTTC
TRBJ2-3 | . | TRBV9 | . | CASSGLGENTDTQYF | TGTGCCAGCAGCGGACTGGGAGAGAACACAGATACGCAGTATTTT
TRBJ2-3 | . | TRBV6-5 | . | CASRWIDTQYF | TGTGCCAGCAGGTGGATAGATACGCAGTATTTT
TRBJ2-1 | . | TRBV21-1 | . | CASSNLTSLVGGGDEQFF | TGTGCCAGCAGCAATCTGACTTCTTTAGTCGGTGGGGGCGATGAGCAGTTCTTC
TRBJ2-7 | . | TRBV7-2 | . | CASSLDRIAPYEQYF | TGTGCCAGCAGCTTAGACAGAATCGCGCCCTACGAGCAGTACTTC
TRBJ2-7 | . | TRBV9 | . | CASSAWGTSGYEQYF | TGTGCCAGCAGCGCCTGGGGGACCAGCGGGTACGAGCAGTACTTC
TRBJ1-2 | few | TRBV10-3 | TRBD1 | CAILGPGQGNYGYTF | TGTGCCATCTTGGGCCCGGGACAGGGTAACTATGGCTACACCTTC
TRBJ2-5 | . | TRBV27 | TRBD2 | CASRRNTASGRRGETQYF | TGTGCCAGCAGAAGAAACACGGCTAGCGGGAGGCGGGGAGAGACCCAGTACTTC